These 27 T cell receptor beta chains share one sample of origin, sequenced in a study of naive and memory T cell subsets. An equimolar mix of two oligonucleotides served as the beta constant-region primer for TRBC1 and TRBC2. TCRdb fed the UMI-ligation and nested PCR reads into MiXCR, producing one record per CDR3 protein. The data show around 40,000 distinct CDR3 sequences, roughly 14% seen once. The sequenced material came from effector memory CD4+ T cells from blood. The subset was: effector memory, CD45RA- CD27-. Source of these receptors: a human donor in good health.

The chain has TRBV7-2 and TRBJ1-1; D may be TRBD1 (6 bases). The CDR3 totals 15 residues. Trimming stripped 2 bases from V and 0 bases from J, with 10 bases between. CDR1 and CDR2 from the germline V gene are SGHTA and FQGNSA. The CDR3 here is CASSLTGGLNTEAFF. The CDR3 nucleotides are TGTGCCAGCAGCTTAACTGGGGGCTTGAACACTGAAGCTTTCTTT.

This clonotype has only a few counts. The genes are TRBV30 and TRBJ2-7, with TRBD1 identical over 11 bases. Germline V gene data show CDR1 as GTSNPN and CDR2 as SVGIG (reference sequence). The ends lost 2 bases at V and 3 bases at J; junction bases unmatched: 6. This CDR3 contains 15 residues. The CDR3 region has the DNA TGTGCCTGGAGTCAAAGGACAGGGGGCGACTACGAGCAGTACTTC. Protein product: CAWSQRTGGDYEQYF.

This clonotype was seen a few times. V and J are TRBV12-3 or TRBV12-4 and TRBJ2-5; TRBD2 is a possible D gene (5 bases). Trimming shortened V by 5 bases and J by 4 bases, and 20 bases separated the two germline ends. This CDR3 has 16 residues. The CDR3 region is CASSRGAGLVPETQYF. The CDR3 DNA reads as TGTGCCAGCAGTCGAGGCGCGGGCTTGGTTCCAGAGACCCAGTACTTC.

This clonotype was seen ten or more times. The chain is built from TRBV20-1 and TRBJ2-3; 11 nucleotides match TRBD2. This CDR3 spans 15 amino acids. CDR1 and CDR2 from the germline V gene are DFQATT and SNEGSKA (reference sequence). Unmatched junction bases numbered 6, after V lost 0 bases and J lost 7 bases. Written as DNA, the CDR3 is TGCAGTGCTAGAGAGGGACTAGCGGAAGGGTATACGCAGTATTTT. It codes for CSAREGLAEGYTQYF.

The sample holds many counts of this clonotype. The chain links TRBV7-2 to TRBJ2-5; D may match TRBD1 or TRBD2 (5 bases each). The V end was cut by 1 base, the J end by 2 bases, with 20 bases between. Germline CDR1 SGHTA, CDR2 FQGNSA. The CDR3 consists of 18 residues. In nucleotides, the CDR3 is TGTGCCAGCAGCTTAGGGGACCCGACAGCGGAGAATCAAGAGACCCAGTACTTC. As protein: CASSLGDPTAENQETQYF. Full variable domain (outside the CDR3, taken from reference TRBV7-2 and TRBJ2-5): GAGVSQSPSNKVTEKGKDVELRCDPISGHTALYWYRQSLGQGLEFLIYFQGNSAPDKSGLPSDRFSAERTGGSVSTLTIQRTQQEDSAVYLCASSLGDPTAENQETQYFGPGTRLLVL.

Ten or more counts support this clonotype. The chain joins TRBV20-1 to TRBJ1-2, with D maybe TRBD1 (5 bases). The V gene's germline CDR1 is DFQATT and CDR2 SNEGSKA (reference sequence). The CDR3 has 13 residues. V lost 3 bases and J lost 5, with 13 bases in between. CDR3 DNA: TGCAGTGCTAGGTCGGGGGGGACTTATGGCTACACCTTC. Translated: CSARSGGTYGYTF.

The chain links TRBV20-1 to TRBJ2-5, with D maybe TRBD1 (5 bases). Per the germline V gene, CDR1 is DFQATT and CDR2 is SNEGSKA (reference sequence). The CDR3 is 16 residues long. The ends were cut back, 7 bases at V and 3 bases at J, with 24 bases in the middle. In DNA form, the CDR3 reads TGCAGTGTCCATTCAGGGCCAGGGATTGGGAAAGAGACCCAGTACTTC. It specifies CSVHSGPGIGKETQYF.

The chain couples TRBV11-2 to TRBJ1-1; D remains ambiguous. This CDR3 has 14 amino acids. CDR1 is SGHAT and CDR2 is FQNNGV in the germline V gene. Trimming removed 0 bases at V and 7 bases at J, with 12 bases between. The CDR3 sequence is CASSLDLLSFEAFF. CDR3 DNA: TGTGCCAGCAGCTTAGATTTATTGTCTTTTGAAGCTTTCTTT.

This clonotype was picked up many times. This sequence joins TRBV5-6 and TRBJ2-5; 9 bases align to TRBD1. CDR1 and CDR2 from the germline V gene are SGHDT and YYEEEE. Germline trimming cut 3 bases from V and 1 base from J; bases unmatched to any gene: 7. The CDR3 has 16 residues. DNA of the CDR3: TGTGCCAGCAGCTCCGGACAGGGGAGTGTCCAAGAGACCCAGTACTTC. Translating gives CASSSGQGSVQETQYF.

The chain recombines TRBV7-9 with TRBJ2-2, with D possibly TRBD1 on 5 matching bases. Germline V CDR1 and CDR2: SEHNR, FQNEAQ (reference sequence). V was cut by 1 base and J by 6 bases, with 9 bases left in between. The CDR3 spans 14 residues. CDR3: CASSLGSGPGELFF. The CDR3 DNA sequence: TGTGCCAGCAGCTTAGGTTCAGGGCCCGGGGAGCTGTTTTTT.

This clonotype was observed a few times. The rearrangement links TRBV29-1 to TRBJ1-5; TRBD1 matches 12 bases. Losses at the gene ends were 7 bases for V and 16 bases for J; bases not matched to a gene: 14. Germline loops: CDR1 SQVTM, CDR2 ANQGSEA. The CDR3 extends over 13 amino acids. The CDR3 bases are TGCAGCGCAGAAGGGACAGGGGGCGAGGGGAGACATTTT. This translates into CSAEGTGGEGRHF.

There are a few counts of this clonotype. The chain is built from TRBV7-2 and TRBJ2-1; 11 bases align to TRBD2. V shed 3 bases and J 6 bases; nucleotides not matched to a gene: 7. Germline loops: CDR1 SGHTA, CDR2 FQGNSA. This CDR3 has 16 amino acids. The CDR3 region has the DNA TGTGCCAGCAGCTTCCCCGGGACTAGCGGAACCAATGAGCAGTTCTTC. Its protein is CASSFPGTSGTNEQFF.

The gene calls are TRBV20-1 and TRBJ1-6, with TRBD1 matching 7 bases. The CDR3 is 15 amino acids. J was trimmed by 8 bases and V by 4 bases; bases with no gene match: 11. Germline CDR1 reads DFQATT; CDR2 reads SNEGSKA (reference sequence). CDR3 loop: CSATTGDLVYSPLHF. The CDR3 DNA follows: TGCAGTGCTACAACAGGGGATCTAGTTTATTCACCCCTCCACTTT.

This clonotype was observed many times. The chain carries TRBV27 and TRBJ2-5; 8 bases are a match to TRBD1. The junction had 7 bases not matched to a gene; V was cut back by 8 bases and J by 5 bases. Germline V gene data show CDR1 as MNHEY and CDR2 as SMNVEV (reference sequence). The CDR3 sequence is 13 residues long. The CDR3 bases are TGTGCCAGCGCGAGGGACAGGAGGGAGACCCAGTACTTC. It is translated as CASARDRRETQYF.

Details on this clonotype: A read error may explain this, as a much larger clone is one base away. The V and J genes are TRBV6-6 and TRBJ1-4; D not resolved. The CDR3 runs to 15 residues. Trimming cost V 4 bases and J 8 bases, with 17 bases left between them. Per germline, CDR1 MNHNY and CDR2 SVGAGI (reference sequence). In DNA form, the CDR3 reads TGTGCCAGCAGTTCCACGTGCGGAGGGAAGGAAAAACTGTTTTTT. Translation gives CASSSTCGGKEKLFF.

In its sample, this clonotype was seen many times. This chain connects TRBV20-1 to TRBJ1-5; D is unclear. This CDR3 contains 16 residues. Between the trimmed V and J ends, which lost 1 base and 0 bases, there was a span of 13 bases. The germline gives CDR1 DFQATT, CDR2 SNEGSKA (reference sequence). The CDR3 coding sequence is TGCAGTGCTAGAGTTCTAGGGCTTAATAGCAATCAGCCCCAGCATTTT. Translated, it gives CSARVLGLNSNQPQHF.

Ten or more counts support this clonotype. The rearrangement joins TRBV12-3 or TRBV12-4 to TRBJ1-5; D is unclear. Trimming shortened V by 3 bases and J by 6 bases, and 12 bases separated the two germline ends. The CDR3 consists of 14 residues. Here the CDR3 reads CASSFGFSGQPQHF. In nucleotides, the CDR3 is TGTGCCAGCAGTTTTGGGTTTTCGGGTCAGCCCCAGCATTTT.

The gene calls are TRBV7-9 and TRBJ2-5; D unresolved. V dropped 3 bases and J dropped 5 bases, with 10 bases sitting between them. CDR1 is SEHNR, CDR2 FQNEAQ, per germline (reference sequence). This CDR3 region has 13 residues. The DNA for the CDR3 is TGTGCCAGCAGCTTGCCGGGTTGGGAGACCCAGTACTTC. It specifies CASSLPGWETQYF.

In this sample, this clonotype turned up a few times. This chain joins TRBV5-1 and TRBJ2-1; 9 nucleotides line up with TRBD1. The CDR3 totals 15 residues. Germline CDR1 is SGHRS and CDR2 is YFSETQ. V shed 6 bases and J 8 bases; nucleotides not matched to a gene: 12. The CDR3 DNA is TGCGCCAGCAACCCGACGGGGGACAGGGTCCATGAGCAGTTCTTC. Translation gives CASNPTGDRVHEQFF.

The chain recombines TRBV7-9 with TRBJ2-5; TRBD1 might be the D (5 bases). The length of the CDR3 is 16 residues. The germline CDR1 and CDR2 sequences are SEHNR and FQNEAQ (reference sequence). V was shortened by 1 base and J by 0 bases, with 12 bases between the two germline ends. CDR3 DNA sequence: TGTGCCAGCAGCTTAGATTATACAGGCTACCAAGAGACCCAGTACTTC. Its translation is CASSLDYTGYQETQYF.

The rearrangement uses TRBV2 and TRBJ2-7; TRBD2 aligns across 9 bases. Germline lookup yields CDR1 SNHLY and CDR2 FYNNEI. The CDR3 consists of 14 residues. J lost 4 bases, V lost 3 bases, and 4 bases had no gene match. The CDR3 protein is CASSDAGGVYEQYF. Here the CDR3 DNA reads TGTGCCAGCAGTGACGCGGGAGGGGTATACGAGCAGTACTTC.

This chain links TRBV19 with TRBJ1-2; D not certain. The ends were cut back, 6 bases at V and 2 bases at J, with 13 bases in the middle. Germline V gene lookup returns CDR1 LNHDA and CDR2 SQIVND (reference sequence). This CDR3 contains 14 residues. The CDR3 is CASSLESTNYGYTF. The CDR3 DNA sequence: TGTGCCAGTAGCCTGGAGAGCACAAACTATGGCTACACCTTC.

This clonotype turned up a few times. The chain recombines TRBV7-2 with TRBJ2-7; possible D gene TRBD2, 6 bases. This CDR3 is built from 14 residues. Germline V gene data show CDR1 as SGHTA and CDR2 as FQGNSA. V lost 3 bases, J lost 3 bases, and 12 bases lay in between. The CDR3 loop reads CASSLMRGIYEQYF. CDR3 nucleotides: TGTGCCAGCAGCTTGATGCGCGGGATCTACGAGCAGTACTTC.

This clonotype was detected many times. A much larger clone lies a single base off, so this may be a read error. The chain links TRBV20-1 to TRBJ2-1; TRBD1 or TRBD2 may be the D gene (5 bases each). Trimming left V 1 base short and J 10 bases short, with 14 bases between. The CDR3 has 13 residues. Germline lookup yields CDR1 DFQATT and CDR2 SNEGSKA (reference sequence). CDR3 loop: CSARGAPGDEQFF. CDR3 coding DNA: TGCAGTGCTAGAGGGGCCCCCGGGGACGAGCAGTTCTTC.

J is TRBJ1-5 and V is TRBV6-2 or TRBV6-3; D not certain. With 7 bases removed from V and 7 bases from J, the gap between germline ends came to 11 bases. Germline CDR1 and CDR2: MNHEY and SVGEGT. The CDR3 has 12 residues. CDR3: CASNGGSQPQHF. DNA of the CDR3: TGTGCCAGCAATGGAGGGAGCCAGCCCCAGCATTTT.

This clonotype was seen many times. The rearrangement links TRBV6-2 or TRBV6-3 to TRBJ2-5, with D unresolved. Germline CDR1 MNHEY, CDR2 SVGEGT. The V end was cut by 6 bases, the J end by 5 bases, with 22 bases between. The CDR3 is 16 amino acids. DNA of the CDR3: TGTGCCAGCAGCTTGACTGGGCCCCGAACGCAGGAGACCCAGTACTTC. It specifies CASSLTGPRTQETQYF.

This clonotype was observed at least ten times. The gene calls are TRBV18 and TRBJ1-1; D gene unclear. The CDR3 is made up of 13 amino acids. Trimming stripped 2 bases from V and 0 bases from J, with 4 bases between. Germline V CDR1 and CDR2: KGHSH, LQKENI. The CDR3 here is CASSPALNTEAFF. The DNA of the CDR3 is TGTGCCAGCTCACCAGCGCTGAACACTGAAGCTTTCTTT.